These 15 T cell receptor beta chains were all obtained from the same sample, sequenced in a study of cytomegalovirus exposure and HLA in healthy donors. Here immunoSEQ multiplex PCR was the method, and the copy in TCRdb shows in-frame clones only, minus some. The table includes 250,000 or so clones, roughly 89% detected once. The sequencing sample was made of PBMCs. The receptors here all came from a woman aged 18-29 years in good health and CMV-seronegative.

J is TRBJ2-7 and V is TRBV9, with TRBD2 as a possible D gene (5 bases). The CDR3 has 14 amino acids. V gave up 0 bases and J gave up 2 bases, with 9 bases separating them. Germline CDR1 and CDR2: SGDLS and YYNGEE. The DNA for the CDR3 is TGTGCCAGCAGCGTAGACGGGGAGACCTACGAGCAGTACTTC. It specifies CASSVDGETYEQYF.

The CDR3 region has the DNA TGTGCCAGCAGGGGGACAGGGGTTCTGCGGACTGAAGCTTTCTTT. This codes for CASRGTGVLRTEAFF. The V gene is TRBV2, the J gene TRBJ1-1; 10 bases match TRBD1. The CDR3 totals 15 residues. The ends lost 6 bases at V and 5 bases at J; junction bases unmatched: 9. Germline V gene data show CDR1 as SNHLY and CDR2 as FYNNEI.

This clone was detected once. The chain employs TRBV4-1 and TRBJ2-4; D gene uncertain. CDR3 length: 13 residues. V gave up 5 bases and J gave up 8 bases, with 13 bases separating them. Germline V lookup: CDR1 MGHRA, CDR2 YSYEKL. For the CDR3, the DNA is TGCGCCAGCAGCGAATCGGGTTCAGACATTCAGTACTTC. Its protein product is CASSESGSDIQYF.

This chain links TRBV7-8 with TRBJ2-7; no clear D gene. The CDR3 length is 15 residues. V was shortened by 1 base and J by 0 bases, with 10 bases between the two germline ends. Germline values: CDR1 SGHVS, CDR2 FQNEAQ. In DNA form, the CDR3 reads TGTGCCAGCAGCTTAGAAGTCAGAAGCTCCTACGAGCAGTACTTC. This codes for CASSLEVRSSYEQYF. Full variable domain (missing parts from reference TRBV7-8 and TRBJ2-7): GAGVSQSPRYKVAKRGQDVALRCDPISGHVSLFWYQQALGQGPEFLTYFQNEAQLDKSGLPSDRFFAERPEGSVSTLKIQRTQQEDSAVYLCASSLEVRSSYEQYFGPGTRLTVT.

The CDR3 DNA reads as TGCGCCAGCAGCTTGTTAGACAGAAACACCGGGGAGCTGTTTTTT. Translated: CASSLLDRNTGELFF. The gene calls are TRBV5-1 and TRBJ2-2; D perhaps matches TRBD1 (5 bases). V was shortened by 1 base and J by 2 bases, with 9 bases between the two germline ends. This CDR3 contains 15 residues. The germline gives CDR1 SGHRS, CDR2 YFSETQ.

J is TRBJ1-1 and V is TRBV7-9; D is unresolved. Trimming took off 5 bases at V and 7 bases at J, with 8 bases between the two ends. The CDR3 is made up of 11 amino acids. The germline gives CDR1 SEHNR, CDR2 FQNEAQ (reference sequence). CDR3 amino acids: CASSPLSEAFF. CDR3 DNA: TGTGCCAGCAGCCCGTTGAGTGAAGCTTTCTTT.

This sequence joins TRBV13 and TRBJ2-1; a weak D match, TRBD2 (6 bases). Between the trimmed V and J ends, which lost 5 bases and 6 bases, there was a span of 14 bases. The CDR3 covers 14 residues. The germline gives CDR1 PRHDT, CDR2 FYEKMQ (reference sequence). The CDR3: CASSPSGVLNEQFF. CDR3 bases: TGTGCCAGCAGCCCCTCGGGGGTACTCAATGAGCAGTTCTTC.

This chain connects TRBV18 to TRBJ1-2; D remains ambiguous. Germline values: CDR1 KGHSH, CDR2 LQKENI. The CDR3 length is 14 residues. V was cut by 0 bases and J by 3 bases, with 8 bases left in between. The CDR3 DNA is TGTGCCAGCTCACCACCCGGGAAGGACTATGGCTACACCTTC. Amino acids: CASSPPGKDYGYTF.

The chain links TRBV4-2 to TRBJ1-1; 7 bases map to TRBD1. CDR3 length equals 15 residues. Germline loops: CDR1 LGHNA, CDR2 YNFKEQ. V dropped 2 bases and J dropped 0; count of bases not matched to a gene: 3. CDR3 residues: CASSQTGQMNTEAFF. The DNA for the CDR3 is TGTGCCAGCAGCCAAACGGGACAGATGAACACTGAAGCTTTCTTT.

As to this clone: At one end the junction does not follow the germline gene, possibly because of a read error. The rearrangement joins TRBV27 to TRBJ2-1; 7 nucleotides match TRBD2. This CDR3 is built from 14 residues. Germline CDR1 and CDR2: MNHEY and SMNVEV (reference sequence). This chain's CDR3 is CASTLAGTRNEQFF. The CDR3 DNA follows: TGTGCCAGCACTTTAGCGGGTACACGCAATGAGCAGTTCTTC.

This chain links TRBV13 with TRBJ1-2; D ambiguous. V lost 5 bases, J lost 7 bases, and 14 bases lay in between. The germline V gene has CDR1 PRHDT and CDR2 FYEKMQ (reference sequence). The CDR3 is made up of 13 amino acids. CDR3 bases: TGTGCCAGCAGCCCGGGGAGGTACGTTGGCTACACCTTC. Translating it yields CASSPGRYVGYTF.

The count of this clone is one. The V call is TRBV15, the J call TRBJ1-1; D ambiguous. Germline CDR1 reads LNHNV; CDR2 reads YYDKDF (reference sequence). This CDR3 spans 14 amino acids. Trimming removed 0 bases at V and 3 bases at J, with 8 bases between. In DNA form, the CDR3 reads TGTGCCACCAGCAGAGATGGGAGCTACACTGAAGCTTTCTTT. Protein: CATSRDGSYTEAFF.

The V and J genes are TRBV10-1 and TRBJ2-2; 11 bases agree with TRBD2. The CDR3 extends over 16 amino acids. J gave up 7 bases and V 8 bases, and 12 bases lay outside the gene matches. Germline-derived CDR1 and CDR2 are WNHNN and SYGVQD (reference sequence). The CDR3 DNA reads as TGCGCCAGCCGGGAACTTAGCGGGGGGGCCGACGGGGAGCTGTTTTTT. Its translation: CASRELSGGADGELFF.

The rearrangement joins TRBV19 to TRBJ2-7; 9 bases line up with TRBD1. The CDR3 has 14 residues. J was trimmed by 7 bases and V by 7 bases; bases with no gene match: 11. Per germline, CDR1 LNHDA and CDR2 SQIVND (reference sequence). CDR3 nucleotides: TGTGCCAGTACCCCAGGACAGGGGCTAAGGGAGCAGTACTTC. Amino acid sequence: CASTPGQGLREQYF.

CDR3 sequence: CASSLKQGSYNSPLHF. Written as DNA, the CDR3 is TGCGCCAGCAGCTTGAAACAGGGTTCCTATAATTCACCCCTCCACTTT. The chain joins TRBV5-1 to TRBJ1-6; D possibly corresponds to TRBD1 (6 bases). Trimming pared 1 base from V and 1 base from J, leaving 9 bases between. Germline values: CDR1 SGHRS, CDR2 YFSETQ. This CDR3 contains 16 residues.